This T cell receptor beta chain was sequenced during a study of identical twins. Broader study findings: Out-of-frame alpha sequences common to twins exhibited an excess of low generation probability. Surplus twin overlap in beta out-of-frame sequences was less pronounced.

TCRdb redid the calling of the 5' RACE reads with MiXCR, one entry per CDR3 protein. The sample yields a few hundred thousand distinct CDR3 sequences, roughly 15% seen once. The germline V gene encodes CDR1 ENHRY and CDR2 SYGVKD. The trim removed 9 bases at V and 5 bases at J, leaving 1 base unmatched. This CDR3 has 12 residues. Ten or more counts support this clonotype. Its antigen is as yet unknown. The same data also went into a second study, on yellow fever vaccine responses in identical twins.

The chain uses TRBV10-3 and TRBJ2-1; TRBD1 matches 10 bases. This clonotype originated in a woman younger than 35 in good health. Sequenced sample: CD4+ T cells sorted from blood. The CDR3 reads CAIGQGDNEQFF. CDR3 coding DNA: TGTGCCATTGGACAGGGGGACAATGAGCAGTTCTTC.